This T cell receptor (beta chain) was captured by sequencing in a study of cytomegalovirus exposure and HLA in healthy donors. Data came from immunoSEQ multiplex PCR; TCRdb stores just in-frame clones and leaves some out. This sample carries 100,000 or so clones, less than 95% of them seen once, and the ten largest clones take roughly 0.89%. This CDR3 region has 15 residues. J lost 9 bases, V lost 5 bases, and 8 bases had no gene match. Looked up from germline, CDR1 is SGHAT and CDR2 is FQNNGV. The rearrangement uses TRBV11-2 and TRBJ2-3; 13 positions match TRBD2. Material: PBMCs. This TCR came from a woman aged 18-30 years in good health and CMV-seronegative. CDR3 in DNA: TGTGCCAGCAGCCATACTAGCGGGGGGGCCTACACGCAGTATTTT. Amino acids: CASSHTSGGAYTQYF.